The table lists the clone carrying this T cell receptor (beta chain) with a count of one. What it binds is unknown. Here immunoSEQ multiplex PCR was the method, and the copy in TCRdb shows in-frame clones only, minus some. The data hold around 15,000 clones, with about 60% observed a single time. The CDR3 is made up of 15 amino acids. Trimming stripped 4 bases from V and 0 bases from J, with 10 bases between. Per the germline V gene, CDR1 is SGHTA and CDR2 is FQGNSA. The sample comes from a study of cytotoxic CD8 clonotypes in ibrutinib-treated CLL. Broader study findings: Baseline levels were approached again at progression, after clonality had risen at ibrutinib response. Investigators sampled sustained-remission and progressing patients at differing times. Against age-matched healthy donors, baseline clonality ran higher and tracked circulating CD8+ T-cell counts. With treatment, public clonotypes, which were uncommon, either contracted or remained stable.

The rearrangement joins TRBV7-2 to TRBJ2-1, with D possibly being TRBD2 (5 bases). The sample consisted of PBMCs, taken before ibrutinib treatment. This receptor was identified in a human donor with chronic lymphocytic leukemia. CDR3 coding DNA: TGTGCCAGCAGCTCGACTGGGAGCTCCTACAATGAGCAGTTCTTC. Translation: CASSSTGSSYNEQFF. The whole variable domain, remainder taken from reference TRBV7-2 and TRBJ2-1, is GAGVSQSPSNKVTEKGKDVELRCDPISGHTALYWYRQSLGQGLEFLIYFQGNSAPDKSGLPSDRFSAERTGGSVSTLTIQRTQQEDSAVYLCASSSTGSSYNEQFFGPGTRLTVL.